These T cell receptor beta chains were read from a single sample in a study of T-cell memory formation after mild COVID-19. Each CDR3 protein is one row after TCRdb ran MiXCR on the 5' RACE reads. The table includes hundreds of thousands of distinct CDR3 sequences, about 20% detected once. Material for sequencing was PBMCs or a T cell subset sorted from them (not recorded which). Source of these receptors: an adult woman who had mild COVID-19 (a few samples of this study predate the infection). Cell type and time point are not known. Both conserved end residues are part of each CDR3.

TRBJ1-5 | 15 | TRBV20-1 | CSARSRGGNNQPQHF
TRBJ2-1 | 13 | TRBV7-2 | CASSPPEGNEQFF
TRBJ2-1 | 15 | TRBV12-3/TRBV12-4 | CASSSLGRSYNEQFF
TRBJ2-2 | 14 | TRBV2 | CASNVNPESGELFF
TRBJ1-4 | 13 | TRBV7-9 | CASSSSTDEKLFF
TRBJ2-1 | 13 | TRBV19 | CASSIGQGAEQFF
TRBJ2-3 | 18 | TRBV24-1 | CATSDSQDEGPGTDTQYF
TRBJ1-1 | 12 | TRBV7-9 | CATGSRGTEAFF
TRBJ2-1 | 17 | TRBV6-2/TRBV6-3 | CASSFLLAGGPFNEQFF
TRBJ2-1 | 16 | TRBV11-3 | CASSSLAGISYNEQFF
TRBJ2-7 | 13 | TRBV27 | CASSLNAIYEQYF
TRBJ1-5 | 15 | TRBV6-2/TRBV6-3 | CASSYGGPGGQPQHF